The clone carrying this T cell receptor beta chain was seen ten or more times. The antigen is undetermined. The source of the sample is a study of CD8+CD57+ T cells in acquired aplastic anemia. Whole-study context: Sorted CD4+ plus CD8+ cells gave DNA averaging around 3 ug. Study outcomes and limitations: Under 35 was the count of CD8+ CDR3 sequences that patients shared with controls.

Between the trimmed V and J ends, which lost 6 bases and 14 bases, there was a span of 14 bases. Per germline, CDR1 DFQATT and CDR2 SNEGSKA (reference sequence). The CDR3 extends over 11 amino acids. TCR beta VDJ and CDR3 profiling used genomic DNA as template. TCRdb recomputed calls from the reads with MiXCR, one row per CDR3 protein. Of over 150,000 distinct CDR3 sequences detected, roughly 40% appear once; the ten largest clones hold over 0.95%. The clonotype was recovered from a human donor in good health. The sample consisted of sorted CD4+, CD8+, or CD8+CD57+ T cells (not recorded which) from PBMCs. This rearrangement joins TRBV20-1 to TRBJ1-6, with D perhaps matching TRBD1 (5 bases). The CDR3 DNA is TGCAGTGCCCGGGACCCGCCCACCCTCCACTTT. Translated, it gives CSARDPPTLHF.